This T cell receptor (beta chain) appears in the sequencing data of a study of regulatory T cells in long-lasting Graves disease. The sample's time point: newly diagnosed GD, antithyroid drugs for less than 3 months. RNA extracted from PBMCs served as the sequencing template. This clonotype was found many times. HTBI primers from iRepertoire and Arm-PCR of CDR3 regions yielded the TCR beta libraries. A single record per CDR3 protein comes from TCRdb applying MiXCR to the multiplex PCR reads. The sample comprises 400,000 to 450,000 distinct CDR3 sequences, about 15% of which are singletons, and 15% to 20% rests with the top ten. Germline CDR1 is MGHRA and CDR2 is YSYEKL. The CDR3 runs to 14 residues. V shed 3 bases and J shed 8 bases, with 16 bases lying between them. These data are also associated with another study on T cells in Graves' hyperthyroidism and ophthalmopathy.

The starting material was peripheral blood mononuclear cells (PBMCs), obtained at new diagnosis, from a patient treated with antithyroid drugs. This sequence joins TRBV4-1 and TRBJ1-2; possibly TRBD1 for D (5 bases). The TCR was taken from a woman in her 30s with Graves disease. The CDR3 protein is CASSQTSKPGGYTF. CDR3 DNA: TGCGCCAGCAGCCAGACCTCCAAACCAGGGGGCTACACCTTC.